This TCR beta chain appears in the sequencing data of a study of human T cells and chemical hapten exposure. As for time point: healthy volunteer bleed at 6 weeks. The template was total RNA from unfractionated whole blood. Via MiXCR, TCRdb re-called the RACE reads, giving one row per CDR3 protein. The sample includes about 77,000 distinct CDR3 sequences, approximately 8.1% of them seen just once. The germline V gene encodes CDR1 LGHDT and CDR2 YNNKEL (reference sequence). The CDR3 spans 14 residues. V lost 0 bases and J 6 bases, leaving 10 bases between the germline ends. The sequenced sample consisted of whole blood. The J gene is TRBJ2-3, the V gene TRBV3-1; D is uncertain. This TCR derives from a female donor in good health. Some clones in this sample may be carry-over from other donors' samples. Here the CDR3 reads CASSQDPRMDTQYF. CDR3 in DNA: TGTGCCAGCAGCCAAGATCCTAGAATGGATACGCAGTATTTT.